Below, 8 T cell receptor beta chains from the same sample are listed, as sequenced in a study of human T cells and chemical hapten exposure. Time point given: patch test 2, 6 weeks after DPC sensitization. Regarding treatment: therapeutic diphenylcyclopropenone sensitization with weekly scalp DPC. MiXCR, applied by TCRdb to the RACE reads, yields one record per CDR3 protein. The top ten clones hold around 3.5% of a sample with about 73,000 distinct CDR3 sequences, 6.5% to 10% of them seen once. This sample comprised whole blood, obtained in connection with sensitization to the hapten diphenylcyclopropenone (DPC). Receptors were obtained from a woman between 50 and 59 years old with alopecia areata. Some clones in this sample may be carry-over from other donors' samples.

Only a few counts were recorded for this clonotype. This chain joins TRBV28 and TRBJ1-6; tentatively, D is TRBD1 (5 bases). Trimming took off 8 bases at V and 8 bases at J, with 19 bases between the two ends. The CDR3 totals 15 residues. Germline V CDR1 and CDR2: MDHEN, SYDVKM. The CDR3 DNA reads TGTGCCAGCGGCTTAGAATCCCCGGGGGATTCACCCCTCCACTTT. Encoded protein: CASGLESPGDSPLHF.

This clonotype was seen at least ten times. V and J are TRBV7-6 and TRBJ1-4; the D is unclear. The CDR3 contains 15 residues. V was trimmed by 1 base and J by 4 bases, leaving 10 bases between them. Germline V lookup: CDR1 SGHVS, CDR2 FNYEAQ. CDR3 nucleotides: TGTGCCAGCAGCTTAGGGGCAGCAAGTAATGAAAAACTGTTTTTT. Residues: CASSLGAASNEKLFF.

The gene calls are TRBV6-5 and TRBJ1-4, with D possibly being TRBD1 (5 bases). Trimming took off 2 bases at V and 7 bases at J, with 8 bases between the two ends. There are 13 residues in the CDR3. From germline, CDR1 is MNHEY and CDR2 SVGAGI. The CDR3 region has the DNA TGTGCCAGCAGTTACGGGGCCGTTGAAAAACTGTTTTTT. This translates into CASSYGAVEKLFF.

This chain connects TRBV12-3 or TRBV12-4 to TRBJ2-1, with D perhaps TRBD1 (5 bases). This CDR3 comprises 14 residues. V was cut by 3 bases and J by 8 bases, with 14 bases left in between. This CDR3 reads CASSFLGLSDEQFF. For the CDR3, the DNA is TGTGCCAGCAGTTTCCTGGGGCTAAGCGATGAGCAGTTCTTC.

The genes are TRBV10-3 and TRBJ1-3, with D uncertain. Per germline, CDR1 ENHRY and CDR2 SYGVKD. The CDR3 is made up of 19 amino acids. The germline V and J ends were trimmed by 0 bases and 0 bases, with 18 bases remaining between them. The CDR3 reads CAISESAVPDLLSGNTIYF. The CDR3 nucleotides read TGTGCCATCAGTGAGTCCGCGGTGCCAGATCTTCTCTCTGGAAACACCATATATTTT.

This clonotype was counted at least ten times. The chain recombines TRBV4-2 with TRBJ2-3, with 10 nucleotides matching TRBD2. The V gene's germline CDR1 is LGHNA and CDR2 YNFKEQ. The length of the CDR3 is 16 residues. V gave up 5 bases and J gave up 2 bases; unmatched junction bases: 7. The CDR3 DNA reads as TGTGCCAGCAGCTCGAGACTAGCGGGTGTCACAGATACGCAGTATTTT. Translated, it gives CASSSRLAGVTDTQYF.

This clonotype was counted many times. The chain has TRBV15 and TRBJ1-1; D gene ambiguous. With 8 bases removed from V and 4 bases from J, the gap between germline ends came to 8 bases. The CDR3 is 11 residues long. Germline CDR1 reads LNHNV; CDR2 reads YYDKDF (reference sequence). Here the CDR3 DNA reads TGTGCCACCGGTCAGTCCACTGAAGCTTTCTTT. Translated, it gives CATGQSTEAFF.

The chain combines TRBV11-1 with TRBJ2-4; the match to TRBD1 covers 8 bases. The CDR3 contains 14 residues. Germline V gene sequence: CDR1 SGHAT, CDR2 FQDESV (reference sequence). V was clipped by 5 bases and J by 7 bases; unmatched bases: 7. The CDR3 nucleotides are TGTGCCAGCAGCGACCGGACAGGGCCGAACATTCAGTACTTC. Its translation is CASSDRTGPNIQYF.